A single sample gave rise to the 22 T cell receptor beta chains below, sequenced in a study of blood T cell repertoires in COVID-19. The protocol was immunoSEQ multiplex PCR, while the TCRdb copy is restricted to in-frame clones and leaves out a portion. The table includes fewer than 250,000 clones, around 89% detected once. What was sequenced was peripheral blood. The receptor source for this set is a man between 65 and 80 years old with acute or convalescent COVID-19.

This clone was counted once. The gene calls are TRBV11-2 and TRBJ1-6; D is perhaps TRBD1 (5 bases). The CDR3 loop spans 15 amino acids. Germline CDR1 SGHAT, CDR2 FQNNGV. The V end was cut by 2 bases, the J end by 7 bases, with 12 bases between. Here the CDR3 DNA reads TGTGCCAGCAGCTTAAACGGGGGTGGAAATTCACCCCTCCACTTT. Its translation: CASSLNGGGNSPLHF.

This chain links TRBV6-1 with TRBJ1-4, with unresolved D. Germline values: CDR1 MNHNS, CDR2 SASEGT. Deletions cut 0 bases from V and 10 bases from J, with 6 bases between. The length of the CDR3 is 12 residues. CDR3 DNA: TGTGCCAGCAGTGAAGCCCTTTTAAAACTGTTTTTT. It specifies CASSEALLKLFF.

V is TRBV20-1 and J is TRBJ1-2; the D is unclear. The CDR3 is 11 amino acids. Trimming shortened V by 7 bases and J by 4 bases, and 10 bases separated the two germline ends. CDR1 is DFQATT, CDR2 SNEGSKA, per germline (reference sequence). CDR3 residues: CSVNDFYGYTF. The CDR3 DNA is TGCAGTGTCAACGACTTCTATGGCTACACCTTC.

The chain couples TRBV12-3 or TRBV12-4 to TRBJ1-2; no firm D call. CDR3 size: 12 residues. V lost 2 bases and J lost 8, with 9 bases in between. The CDR3 DNA is TGTGCCAGCAGTTTAATAGACGGGGGCTACACCTTC. Amino acids: CASSLIDGGYTF.

This clone has just one count. The chain uses TRBV9 and TRBJ2-3; 7 positions match TRBD1. Germline CDR1 SGDLS, CDR2 YYNGEE. V lost 4 bases to trimming and J lost 2 bases; unmatched junction nucleotides: 10. This CDR3 region has 16 residues. CDR3 DNA sequence: TGTGCCAGCAGCTCTCGGGGACAGTTCCACACAGATACGCAGTATTTT. Translated: CASSSRGQFHTDTQYF.

The chain is built from TRBV6-6 and TRBJ1-4; D gene ambiguous. The germline V and J ends were trimmed by 6 bases and 7 bases, with 18 bases remaining between them. The CDR3 is 15 residues long. Germline values: CDR1 MNHNY, CDR2 SVGAGI (reference sequence). The CDR3 here is CASSSPGSSSEKLFF. CDR3 nucleotides: TGTGCCAGCAGCAGCCCGGGGAGTAGTAGTGAAAAACTGTTTTTT.

This clone appeared once. The chain is built from TRBV5-1 and TRBJ2-1; 8 nucleotides line up with TRBD1. Germline CDR1 SGHRS, CDR2 YFSETQ. Trimming took 2 bases from V and 6 from J; bases not matched to a gene: 7. The CDR3 length is 15 residues. CDR3 amino acids: CASSFIGQGTNEQFF. The CDR3 nucleotides read TGCGCCAGCAGCTTCATCGGACAGGGAACCAATGAGCAGTTCTTC.

The genes are TRBV28 and TRBJ1-5; D remains unclear. The CDR3 totals 13 residues. Trimming took 7 bases from V and 0 from J, leaving 7 bases between them. Germline V gene lookup returns CDR1 MDHEN and CDR2 SYDVKM. This CDR3 reads CASTRSSNQPQHF. In DNA form, the CDR3 reads TGTGCCAGCACCCGGTCTAGCAATCAGCCCCAGCATTTT.

The J gene is TRBJ1-1, the V gene TRBV6-5; D unresolved. The germline CDR1 and CDR2 sequences are MNHEY and SVGAGI. CDR3 length: 14 residues. The V end lost 6 bases, the J end lost 5 bases, and 16 bases lay between the germline ends. CDR3 region: CASSRASAGTEAFF. The CDR3 nucleotides are TGTGCCAGCAGCCGAGCAAGCGCGGGGACTGAAGCTTTCTTT.

In its sample, this clone was seen once. The rearrangement joins TRBV7-2 to TRBJ2-4, with 12 bases fitting TRBD2. The CDR3 runs to 16 residues. J was trimmed by 4 bases and V by 4 bases; bases with no gene match: 5. Germline V gene sequence: CDR1 SGHTA, CDR2 FQGNSA. CDR3 DNA sequence: TGTGCCAGCAGCTCGACTAGCGGGAGTGGAAAAAACATTCAGTACTTC. Its protein is CASSSTSGSGKNIQYF.

The V call is TRBV5-4, the J call TRBJ2-2; maybe TRBD2 (5 bases). The germline gives CDR1 SGHNT, CDR2 YYREEE (reference sequence). Trimming stripped 0 bases from V and 3 bases from J, with 9 bases between. This CDR3 spans 15 amino acids. The CDR3 DNA reads TGTGCCAGCAGCTTGGCGGGGTCATACACCGGGGAGCTGTTTTTT. Translating it yields CASSLAGSYTGELFF.

This clone was counted a single time. This chain joins TRBV13 and TRBJ1-3; TRBD1 matches at 9 bases. V lost 5 bases and J lost 1; bases outside the gene matches: 6. The CDR3 is 16 residues long. In germline, CDR1 is PRHDT, CDR2 FYEKMQ (reference sequence). The CDR3 bases are TGTGCCAGCAGCCGGACAGGGGAGATTTCTGGAAACACCATATATTTT. Residues: CASSRTGEISGNTIYF.

The J gene is TRBJ1-5, the V gene TRBV15, with D possibly matching TRBD1 (5 bases). The CDR3 runs 20 residues. The V end lost 9 bases, the J end lost 0 bases, and 30 bases lay between the germline ends. Per the germline V gene, CDR1 is LNHNV and CDR2 is YYDKDF (reference sequence). CDR3 in amino acids: CATDRRPNSRAVYSNQPQHF. The DNA of the CDR3 is TGTGCCACGGATCGGAGACCGAACTCCAGGGCGGTTTATAGCAATCAGCCCCAGCATTTT.

The table lists this clone with a count of one. This chain connects TRBV18 to TRBJ2-2; tentative D call: TRBD1 (6 bases). With 3 bases removed from V and 6 bases from J, the gap between germline ends came to 23 bases. This CDR3 is built from 18 residues. The germline V gene encodes CDR1 KGHSH and CDR2 LQKENI. The CDR3 DNA reads TGTGCCAGCTCACCCCCACTGGGGCAGGGGACAACTCCCGGGGAGCTGTTTTTT. Residues: CASSPPLGQGTTPGELFF.

The genes are TRBV10-3 and TRBJ2-7; possibly TRBD1 for D (6 bases). CDR3 length: 14 residues. Trimming took off 1 base at V and 2 bases at J, with 9 bases between the two ends. Per germline, CDR1 ENHRY and CDR2 SYGVKD. Here the CDR3 reads CAISEFQGTYEQYF. CDR3 DNA: TGTGCCATCAGTGAGTTTCAGGGGACCTACGAGCAGTACTTC.

The chain recombines TRBV28 with TRBJ2-5; 7 bases align to TRBD1. Per the germline V gene, CDR1 is MDHEN and CDR2 is SYDVKM. The CDR3 covers 15 residues. V gave up 5 bases and J gave up 4 bases; unmatched junction bases: 10. DNA for the CDR3: TGTGCCAGCAGTACCAGACAGGGAATCAGAGAGACCCAGTACTTC. Protein sequence: CASSTRQGIRETQYF.

This clone was seen just once. This chain links TRBV25-1 with TRBJ1-4; 7 nucleotides line up with TRBD1. The trim removed 9 bases at V and 6 bases at J, leaving 7 bases unmatched. In germline, CDR1 is MGHDK, CDR2 SYGVNS. The CDR3 contains 13 residues. The CDR3 sequence: CAREQGVDEKLFF. The DNA of the CDR3 is TGTGCCAGAGAGCAGGGGGTTGATGAAAAACTGTTTTTT. The full variable domain, rest sourced from reference TRBV25-1 and TRBJ1-4, is EADIYQTPRYLVIGTGKKITLECSQTMGHDKMYWYQQDPGMELHLIHYSYGVNSTEKGDLSSESTVSRIRTEHFPLTLESARPSHTSQYLCAREQGVDEKLFFGSGTQLSVL.

The V call is TRBV13, the J call TRBJ2-3; D is perhaps TRBD2 (6 bases). CDR1 is PRHDT and CDR2 is FYEKMQ in the germline V gene (reference sequence). Trimming took 5 bases from V and 0 from J, leaving 12 bases between them. The CDR3 runs to 15 residues. This CDR3 reads CASSPPGVSTDTQYF. Here the CDR3 DNA reads TGTGCCAGCAGCCCCCCGGGGGTGAGCACAGATACGCAGTATTTT.

The chain combines TRBV9 with TRBJ1-4, with TRBD1 matching over 11 bases. This CDR3 spans 16 amino acids. The germline V gene has CDR1 SGDLS and CDR2 YYNGEE. After removal of 4 bases from V and 7 bases from J, the junction contained 9 bases not matched to a gene. The CDR3 region has the DNA TGTGCCAGCAGCCCAAATCACGGGACAGGGGGTGAAAAACTGTTTTTT. Translating gives CASSPNHGTGGEKLFF.

As DNA, the CDR3 is TGTGCCAGCAGTTACCAGGGGGCCTACGAGCAGTACTTC. It encodes CASSYQGAYEQYF. The V call is TRBV12-3 or TRBV12-4, the J call TRBJ2-7, with TRBD1 matching 7 bases. Trimming removed 4 bases from V and 2 bases from J; junction bases left unmatched: 2. CDR3 length: 13 residues.

J is TRBJ1-5 and V is TRBV6-2 or TRBV6-3, with D possibly TRBD1 on 6 matching bases. The germline V and J ends were trimmed by 3 bases and 2 bases, with 14 bases remaining between them. The CDR3 contains 16 residues. Germline-derived CDR1 and CDR2 are MNHEY and SVGEGT. The CDR3 is CASSYHIQGGNQPQHF. As DNA, the CDR3 is TGTGCCAGCAGTTATCACATACAGGGAGGCAATCAGCCCCAGCATTTT.

This chain links TRBV27 with TRBJ2-7; 10 nucleotides agree with TRBD2. Germline V gene lookup returns CDR1 MNHEY and CDR2 SMNVEV (reference sequence). The CDR3 is 16 amino acids. V trimming: 5 bases; J trimming: 3 bases; junction bases outside the gene matches: 10. CDR3 protein: CASSPSVGLAIYEQYF. CDR3 nucleotide sequence: TGTGCCAGCAGTCCTTCGGTGGGACTAGCGATCTACGAGCAGTACTTC.